Each of the 19 T cell receptor beta chains below was sequenced from the same sample in a study of metastatic and nonmetastatic thyroid tumors. TCRdb re-analyzed the PCR reads through MiXCR. The repertoire holds 20,000 to 25,000 clones, with about a fifth as singletons. Thyroid surgery took place with no prior treatment in any patient. The material sequenced was blood. The receptor set was obtained from a female donor with papillary thyroid cancer or a benign thyroid nodule (not recorded which). Some clones in this sample may be carry-over from other donors' samples.

This clone has a count of ten or more. This rearrangement joins TRBV5-1 to TRBJ2-7; 9 nucleotides agree with TRBD1. Germline CDR1 and CDR2: SGHRS and YFSETQ. V lost 4 bases to trimming and J lost 2 bases; unmatched junction nucleotides: 7. The CDR3 has 15 residues. The CDR3 DNA follows: TGCGCCAGCAGCGCCGGGACAGGGCCGGCCTACGAGCAGTACTTC. Its translation: CASSAGTGPAYEQYF.

The chain couples TRBV5-1 to TRBJ1-1; D gene uncertain. The CDR3 is 12 residues long. V was shortened by 6 bases and J by 3 bases, with 9 bases between the two germline ends. Germline lookup yields CDR1 SGHRS and CDR2 YFSETQ. The CDR3 DNA sequence: TGCGCCAGCAAGGAAGCGGACACTGAAGCTTTCTTT. This codes for CASKEADTEAFF. Supplemented by reference TRBV5-1 and TRBJ1-1, the full variable domain reads KAGVTQTPRYLIKTRGQQVTLSCSPISGHRSVSWYQQTPGQGLQFLFEYFSETQRNKGNFPGRFSGRQFSNSRSEMNVSTLELGDSALYLCASKEADTEAFFGQGTRLTVV.

The chain carries TRBV5-1 and TRBJ2-7, with D possibly being TRBD1 (5 bases). The CDR3 totals 15 residues. The germline V and J ends were trimmed by 4 bases and 0 bases, with 14 bases remaining between them. The germline V gene encodes CDR1 SGHRS and CDR2 YFSETQ. CDR3 protein: CASSPYRPHSYEQYF. CDR3 DNA: TGCGCCAGCAGCCCCTACAGGCCCCACTCCTACGAGCAGTACTTC.

The chain links TRBV11-2 to TRBJ1-2, with 11 bases identical to TRBD1. Germline CDR1 reads SGHAT; CDR2 reads FQNNGV. The CDR3 runs 16 residues. V lost 3 bases and J lost 5; bases outside the gene matches: 8. The CDR3 region is CASSLGGQGAAYGYTF. The CDR3 DNA reads as TGTGCCAGCAGCTTGGGAGGACAGGGGGCTGCGTATGGCTACACCTTC.

A note on this clone: At one end the junction does not follow the germline gene, possibly because of a read error. The chain carries TRBV7-3 and TRBJ2-2, with D possibly being TRBD2 (5 bases). CDR1 is SGHTA and CDR2 is FQGTGA in the germline V gene. CDR3 length: 16 residues. The CDR3 loop reads CAISLISGSRTGELFF. The CDR3 bases are TGTGCCATCAGCTTAATATCGGGATCGCGGACCGGGGAGCTGTTTTTT.

This clone was detected only a few times. One end of the junction does not line up with germline, which may come from a read error. J is TRBJ2-7 and V is TRBV6-1; TRBD1 agrees at 7 bases. The length of the CDR3 is 15 residues. In germline, CDR1 is MNHNS, CDR2 SASEGT. CDR3 nucleotides: TGTTCCAGCAGTGAACGAGCAGGGGGTATGTACGAGCAGTACTTC. Translated, it gives CSSSERAGGMYEQYF.

This clone was detected ten times or more. The chain is built from TRBV5-1 and TRBJ2-3; a possible D gene is TRBD2 (6 bases). Looked up from germline, CDR1 is SGHRS and CDR2 is YFSETQ. CDR3 length: 13 residues. V was trimmed by 2 bases and J by 5 bases, leaving 9 bases between them. The CDR3 region is CASSLLAGDTQYF. In nucleotides, the CDR3 is TGCGCCAGCAGCTTACTAGCAGGAGATACGCAGTATTTT.

The genes are TRBV12-3 or TRBV12-4 and TRBJ2-5, with TRBD2 as a possible D gene (5 bases). V lost 6 bases to trimming and J lost 5 bases, with 7 bases between them. The CDR3 is made up of 11 amino acids. CDR3: CASSPGETQYF. The CDR3 DNA reads as TGTGCCAGCAGCCCGGGGGAGACCCAGTACTTC.

A single count supports this clone. Its ends do not fully match the called genes, so a read error is possible. The chain combines TRBV9 with TRBJ2-5; 8 bases align to TRBD2. The CDR3 sequence is 16 residues long. Germline V lookup: CDR1 SGDLS, CDR2 YYNGEE. The CDR3 coding sequence is TGTGCCAGCAGCGTTGGTTTGCGGGGGGAGCCGGAGACCGAGTACTTC. Residues: CASSVGLRGEPETEYF.

This clone was seen repeatedly, ten times or more. The V gene is TRBV28, the J gene TRBJ2-1; the D gene is possibly TRBD2 (5 bases). There are 14 residues in the CDR3. Trimming removed 3 bases from V and 6 bases from J, with 12 bases in between. Germline CDR1 reads MDHEN; CDR2 reads SYDVKM. CDR3 sequence: CASSFSSGGNEQFF. DNA for the CDR3: TGTGCCAGCAGTTTTTCTTCCGGAGGCAATGAGCAGTTCTTC.

This clone was detected a few times. A read error may account for a junction end that differs from germline. The V and J genes are TRBV6-2 or TRBV6-3 and TRBJ2-1; weak D call: TRBD1 (5 bases). The CDR3 spans 15 residues. Germline V gene data show CDR1 as MNHEY and CDR2 as SVGEGT. The CDR3 bases are TGTGCCAGCAGTTACCTGACAGCCGGTGGACGTGAGCAGTTCTTT. The encoded protein is CASSYLTAGGREQFF.

Ten or more counts support this clone. The chain is built from TRBV14 and TRBJ2-3; no clear D. CDR3 length: 12 residues. V lost 1 base to trimming and J lost 3 bases, with 2 bases between them. Per the germline V gene, CDR1 is SGHDN and CDR2 is FVKESK. In DNA form, the CDR3 reads TGTGCCAGCAGCCAAGTAACAGATACGCAGTATTTT. It translates to CASSQVTDTQYF.

This clone has just one count. This chain links TRBV24-1 with TRBJ2-1; 10 positions match TRBD1. J gave up 8 bases and V 1 base, and 10 bases lay outside the gene matches. CDR1 and CDR2 (germline): KGHDR, SFDVKD. CDR3 length: 17 amino acids. The CDR3 sequence: CATSDFPSGTGVYEQFF. Here the CDR3 DNA reads TGTGCCACCAGTGATTTTCCCTCCGGGACAGGGGTGTATGAGCAGTTCTTC.

This clone has ten or more counts. The J gene is TRBJ2-2, the V gene TRBV20-1; D is perhaps TRBD1 or TRBD2 (5 bases each). Germline CDR1 DFQATT, CDR2 SNEGSKA (reference sequence). The V and J ends lost 5 bases and 4 bases respectively, with 14 bases between them. CDR3 size: 14 residues. Here the CDR3 reads CSAPRDASTGELFF. The CDR3 DNA reads as TGCAGTGCTCCCCGGGACGCCAGCACCGGGGAGCTGTTTTTT.

This clone occurred many times. CDR3 residues: CASSSGPPQFF. CDR3 in DNA: TGTGCCAGCAGCTCCGGCCCCCCCCAGTTCTTC. The chain recombines TRBV13 with TRBJ2-1; D is unresolved. The CDR3 runs 11 residues. V was clipped by 4 bases and J by 13 bases, with 11 bases between them. CDR1 PRHDT and CDR2 FYEKMQ come from the germline V gene (reference sequence).

The chain carries TRBV5-4 and TRBJ1-1, with 7 bases identical to TRBD1. CDR1 and CDR2 from the germline V gene are SGHNT and YYREEE (reference sequence). This CDR3 comprises 14 residues. J lost 3 bases, V lost 5 bases, and 7 bases had no gene match. In DNA, the CDR3 is TGTGCCAGCAGACAAACAGGGGTGGACACTGAAGCTTTCTTT. Its protein product is CASRQTGVDTEAFF.

This clone was counted a few times. This chain connects TRBV6-1 to TRBJ2-7; D is unresolved. V lost 5 bases and J lost 5, with 16 bases in between. Germline V gene sequence: CDR1 MNHNS, CDR2 SASEGT. The CDR3 covers 14 residues. CDR3 sequence: CASSSETPRNEQYF. The CDR3 DNA reads as TGTGCCAGCAGTTCTGAGACCCCGAGGAACGAGCAGTACTTC.

The count of this clone is one. At one boundary the junction diverges from the germline segment, which might be a read error. The chain recombines TRBV4-2 with TRBJ1-2; possible D gene TRBD1, 6 bases. Germline CDR1 LGHNA, CDR2 YNFKEQ. The CDR3 sequence is 14 residues long. The CDR3: CASRQGTSNYGYTF. Here the CDR3 DNA reads TGTGCCAGCAGACAGGGAACTTCTAACTATGGCTATACCTTC.

This clone appeared many times. The chain uses TRBV7-3 and TRBJ2-2, with D tentatively TRBD1 (5 bases). The CDR3 has 13 residues. V was pared by 2 bases and J by 8 bases, with 9 bases between. Germline CDR1 reads SGHTA; CDR2 reads FQGTGA. CDR3 sequence reads: CASSLLKGGELFF. The CDR3 coding sequence is TGTGCCAGCAGCTTATTGAAGGGGGGGGAGCTGTTTTTT.